This TCR beta chain was profiled in a study of T cell responses to AZD1222 COVID-19 vaccine. Study-wide results and limits: Close to half of spike-specific TCRs reportedly recognize unmutated variant regions. It was only after the peak T cell response that any repertoires were sampled.

The CDR3 loop spans 17 amino acids. Per germline, CDR1 SGHTA and CDR2 FQGNSA. V dropped 2 bases and J dropped 4; count of bases not matched to a gene: 13. The count of this clone is one. Its antigen is unknown. Second-dose recipients at about 4 or about 12 weeks were treated as one pooled group. Sequencing used immunoSEQ multiplex PCR; TCRdb keeps in-frame clones, though not all of them. Of some 150,000 clones in the sample, 90% were seen once. The sample consisted of peripheral blood, taken 28 days after the second AZD1222 dose. The chain couples TRBV7-2 to TRBJ1-2; 7 positions agree with TRBD1. The TCR originated in an adult who received the AZD1222 COVID-19 vaccine. The chain's CDR3 is CASSLKGTAPSIYGYTF. The CDR3 nucleotides are TGTGCCAGCAGCTTAAAAGGGACAGCTCCATCCATCTATGGCTACACCTTC. The full variable domain, rest sourced from reference TRBV7-2 and TRBJ1-2, is GAGVSQSPSNKVTEKGKDVELRCDPISGHTALYWYRQSLGQGLEFLIYFQGNSAPDKSGLPSDRFSAERTGGSVSTLTIQRTQQEDSAVYLCASSLKGTAPSIYGYTFGSGTRLTVV.